Below, 10 T cell receptor beta chains from the same sample are listed, as sequenced in a study of response to subunit inactivated influenza vaccine. TCRdb fed the RT-PCR reads into MiXCR, producing one record per CDR3 protein. The data show about 780,000 distinct CDR3 sequences, with around 20% seen just once and roughly 11% held by the top ten. The sample consisted of PBMCs from blood, taken 4 to 6 days after vaccination. These receptors originate from a man between 50 and 59 years old who received an inactivated influenza vaccine.

The chain employs TRBV10-3 and TRBJ1-2; tentatively, D is TRBD1 (6 bases). The germline V gene encodes CDR1 ENHRY and CDR2 SYGVKD. There are 17 residues in the CDR3. V was clipped by 2 bases and J by 4 bases, with 20 bases between them. Here the CDR3 reads CAISETGTLLRGYGYTF. For the CDR3, the DNA is TGTGCCATCAGTGAGACCGGGACACTTTTAAGAGGCTATGGCTACACCTTC.

Written as DNA, the CDR3 is TGTGCCAGTCGGGGAGTCCTAAATTCACCCCTCCACTTT. It codes for CASRGVLNSPLHF. The chain recombines TRBV6-1 with TRBJ1-6; no clear D gene. Germline V gene lookup returns CDR1 MNHNS and CDR2 SASEGT. Between the trimmed V and J ends, which lost 9 bases and 7 bases, there was a span of 13 bases. CDR3 length equals 13 residues.

This clonotype has just a few counts. The V call is TRBV29-1, the J call TRBJ2-5, with unresolved D. V lost 8 bases, J lost 1 base, and 11 bases lay in between. From germline, CDR1 is SQVTM and CDR2 ANQGSEA. This CDR3 has 12 residues. CDR3 sequence: CSSSVSQETQYF. The CDR3 region has the DNA TGCAGCTCCAGTGTTAGCCAAGAGACCCAGTACTTC.

This clonotype was counted only a few times. The gene calls are TRBV4-2 and TRBJ2-1; no clear D gene. Germline-derived CDR1 and CDR2 are LGHNA and YNFKEQ. The CDR3 loop spans 15 amino acids. Trimming pared 4 bases from V and 0 bases from J, leaving 10 bases between. CDR3 amino acids: CASSLRPSSYNEQFF. CDR3 nucleotides: TGTGCCAGCAGCCTTAGGCCCAGCTCCTACAATGAGCAGTTCTTC.

Comment on this clonotype: Given a much more abundant clone one base away, this may be a read error. This chain links TRBV7-2 with TRBJ2-4, with 9 bases fitting TRBD1. Germline CDR1 and CDR2: SGHTA and FQGNSA. The CDR3 is made up of 16 amino acids. CDR3 in amino acids: CASSLRTGVPQNIHYF. The CDR3 nucleotides are TGTGCCAGCAGCTTAAGGACAGGGGTCCCCCAAAACATTCACTACTTC.

This sequence joins TRBV5-5 and TRBJ2-1; maybe TRBD2 (6 bases). The CDR3 consists of 15 residues. V was shortened by 5 bases and J by 3 bases, with 15 bases between the two germline ends. CDR1 SGHKS and CDR2 YYEKEE come from the germline V gene (reference sequence). CDR3 residues: CASSQRLGVYNEQFF. The CDR3 coding sequence is TGTGCCAGCAGTCAACGACTAGGTGTCTACAATGAGCAGTTCTTC.

The chain employs TRBV6-2 or TRBV6-3 and TRBJ1-1; no reliable D call. The CDR3 has 15 residues. Per the germline V gene, CDR1 is MNHEY and CDR2 is SVGEGT. Between the trimmed V and J ends, which lost 7 bases and 0 bases, there was a span of 15 bases. CDR3 protein: CASIPAPGMNTEAFF. The CDR3 region has the DNA TGTGCCAGCATCCCAGCGCCGGGCATGAACACTGAAGCTTTCTTT.

The CDR3 region has the DNA TGCGCCAGCAGCTTGTCGGACAGCTACACAGATACGCAGTATTTT. It encodes CASSLSDSYTDTQYF. V usage is TRBV5-1 and J usage is TRBJ2-3; possible D gene TRBD1, 6 bases. Germline V gene lookup returns CDR1 SGHRS and CDR2 YFSETQ. This CDR3 contains 15 residues. The ends were cut back, 1 base at V and 2 bases at J, with 11 bases in the middle.

This clonotype was counted many times. The junction shows a germline mismatch at one end, possibly a read error. The genes are TRBV12-3 or TRBV12-4 and TRBJ2-7; D remains unclear. This CDR3 comprises 12 residues. The CDR3: CASSLGSYEQYF. CDR3 DNA: TGTGCCAGCAGCTTAGGGTCCTACGAGCAGTACTTC.

This clonotype occurred a few times. The CDR3 sequence: CASSNKQGADIQYF. The CDR3 DNA reads as TGTGCCAGCAGCAACAAGCAGGGGGCGGACATTCAGTACTTC. The rearrangement joins TRBV3-1 to TRBJ2-4; 8 bases fit TRBD1. The V segment lost 5 bases and the J segment 8 bases; nucleotides outside the gene matches: 8. Germline V lookup: CDR1 LGHDT, CDR2 YNNKEL (reference sequence). The CDR3 loop spans 14 amino acids.